The rows below give T cell receptor beta chains drawn from one sample of a study of blood T cell repertoires in COVID-19. Sequencing used immunoSEQ multiplex PCR; TCRdb keeps in-frame clones, though not all of them. The data contain about 260,000 clones, about 82% of them singletons. Material for sequencing was PBMCs or T cells enriched from blood (not recorded which). These receptors were taken from a woman aged 50 to 60 who had recovered from COVID-19. CDR3s include the opening cysteine and the closing phenylalanine or tryptophan. The D gene is left open where the match is weak. Size is omitted from some rows. Given values are once, few, many or a class for expanded clones.

CDR3 DNA	CDR3 protein	clone size	D gene	J gene	V gene
TGTGCCTGGAGTTACGGACTAGCGGGGGACACCGGGGAGCTGTTTTTT	CAWSYGLAGDTGELFF	few	TRBD2	TRBJ2-2	TRBV30
TGTGCCAGCAGTGAACAGGGGAGGGGACACTATGGCTACACCTTC	CASSEQGRGHYGYTF	-	-	TRBJ1-2	TRBV25-1
TGTGCCAGCAGCTCGGTACAGGGGGCGCGGGAGACCCAGTACTTC	CASSSVQGARETQYF	-	TRBD1	TRBJ2-5	TRBV5-6
TGTGCCAGCAGCGACACTAGCGGGAGGGCCTCCGAGCAGTACTTC	CASSDTSGRASEQYF	-	TRBD2	TRBJ2-7	TRBV6-2/TRBV6-3
TGTGCCATCAGGGGCTTGGACAGTCGCACAGATACGCAGTATTTT	CAIRGLDSRTDTQYF	-	-	TRBJ2-3	TRBV10-3
TGTGCCAGCAGTTCAACGACTAGCGGGAGGGTCAATGAGCAGTTCTTC	CASSSTTSGRVNEQFF	few	TRBD2	TRBJ2-1	TRBV27
TGTGCCAGCAGCCCCGGGTACCGGGGCACTGAAGCTTTCTTT	CASSPGYRGTEAFF	many	-	TRBJ1-1	TRBV11-2
TGTGCCAGCAGCTTGGGGACAGGGGATGGCTACACCTTC	CASSLGTGDGYTF	-	TRBD1	TRBJ1-2	TRBV13
TGTGCCAGCAGACCCGGTGGGGCGAAAGAGACCCAGTACTTC	CASRPGGAKETQYF	-	-	TRBJ2-5	TRBV3-1/TRBV3-2
TGTGCCAGCAGCTCTGGGTTCGGGGGAGCGGTGACGCAGTATTTT	CASSSGFGGAVTQYF	once	-	TRBJ2-3	TRBV7-3
TGCAGCGTTACCGCCGGGACAGGGAAAGCCGGGGAGCTGTTTTTT	CSVTAGTGKAGELFF	once	TRBD1	TRBJ2-2	TRBV29-1
TGTGCCAGCAGGAAACAGGGGGCTATTGGAAACACCATATATTTT	CASRKQGAIGNTIYF	-	TRBD1	TRBJ1-3	TRBV28
TGTGCCAGCAGCCCCTCCACAGCGGGAGGGCCCCGGACCCAGTACTTC	CASSPSTAGGPRTQYF	-	TRBD2	TRBJ2-5	TRBV3-1/TRBV3-2
TGTGCCAGCAGACCGACGCGAGGGGGCTACACCTTC	CASRPTRGGYTF	-	-	TRBJ1-2	TRBV2
TGTGCCAGTAGTATCGGGACAGGAATTTACAATGAGCAGTTCTTC	CASSIGTGIYNEQFF	-	TRBD1	TRBJ2-1	TRBV19
TGTGCCAGCAGTAAAAATCAGTTCCGGGACACTGAAGCTTTCTTT	CASSKNQFRDTEAFF	-	-	TRBJ1-1	TRBV6-2/TRBV6-3
TGTGCCGGTGGGCGGGGGGCCTTCAATGAGCAGTTCTTC	CAGGRGAFNEQFF	many	TRBD2	TRBJ2-1	TRBV2
TGTGCCAGCAGTGAGAGAGCGGGAGGGCCCACAGATACGCAGTATTTT	CASSERAGGPTDTQYF	-	TRBD2	TRBJ2-3	TRBV6-1
TGTGCCAGTGGGGGACAGGCGAACACCGGGGAGCTGTTTTTT	CASGGQANTGELFF	-	TRBD1	TRBJ2-2	TRBV19
TGTGCCAGCAGTTTAGCCAGACAGTTGGTTCAGCCCCAGCATTTT	CASSLARQLVQPQHF	-	-	TRBJ1-5	TRBV6-2/TRBV6-3
TGTGCCAGCAGCCTTACAGGGCATCAGCCCCAGCATTTT	CASSLTGHQPQHF	-	-	TRBJ1-5	TRBV27
TGTGCCAGCGGGGGGGGACAAAGCGAGCAGTACTTC	CASGGGQSEQYF	-	-	TRBJ2-7	TRBV28
TGTGCCCCACACACTTGGGTAAGGACAGGGCAAAACTCCTACGAGCAGTACTTC	CAPHTWVRTGQNSYEQYF	-	TRBD1	TRBJ2-7	TRBV27
TGTGCCACCAGCAGAGATCGACAGGGCGGCTACACCTTC	CATSRDRQGGYTF	-	TRBD1	TRBJ1-2	TRBV15
TGTGCCAGCAGAACAACAGGGGGCCCTGAAGCTTTCTTT	CASRTTGGPEAFF	-	TRBD1	TRBJ1-1	TRBV28
TGTGCCAGCAGACAGGGAGTAAGTTTCAATCAGCCCCAGCATTTT	CASRQGVSFNQPQHF	once	-	TRBJ1-5	TRBV5-5
TGTGCCAGCAGCTCTGACTTGATGGTGTTTTTT	CASSSDLMVFF	once	-	TRBJ1-4	TRBV7-9
TGTGCCAGCAGCTTCATTGCGGGGTCTAACTATGGCTACACCTTC	CASSFIAGSNYGYTF	few	-	TRBJ1-2	TRBV11-2
TGTGCCTGGAGTGCCACAGGGCTGTTTGGCTACACCTTC	CAWSATGLFGYTF	-	-	TRBJ1-2	TRBV30
TGTGCCAGCAGCACGGGACACGGCTACGAGCAGTACTTC	CASSTGHGYEQYF	-	-	TRBJ2-7	TRBV28
TGTGCCAGCAGCCGGACAGAGGATAATCAGCCCCAGCATTTT	CASSRTEDNQPQHF	once	-	TRBJ1-5	TRBV6-6
TGTGCTAGTGGTTTGGTGGTGGGAGGAGGGGGCGCCTATCAGCCCCAGCATTTT	CASGLVVGGGGAYQPQHF	-	TRBD1	TRBJ1-5	TRBV12-5
TGTGCCAGCAGTTCCCCGGGACAGGCCTACGAGCAGTACTTC	CASSSPGQAYEQYF	-	TRBD1	TRBJ2-7	TRBV27
TGTGCCAGTAAGGGACTAGCGGGAATCGGGGAGCTGTTTTTT	CASKGLAGIGELFF	-	TRBD2	TRBJ2-2	TRBV19
TGTGCCAGCAGCCCTTACACAGGGGGCTATGGCTACACCTTC	CASSPYTGGYGYTF	once	TRBD1	TRBJ1-2	TRBV7-2
TGTGCCAGTAGTACGTGGGCTGAGACCCGCTATGGCTACACCTTC	CASSTWAETRYGYTF	-	-	TRBJ1-2	TRBV19
TGTGCCAGCAGCATCGACAGTAACACTGAAGCTTTCTTT	CASSIDSNTEAFF	-	-	TRBJ1-1	TRBV9
TGTGCCAGCAGTGAAGGGGGCTTCCCCTACGAGCAGTACTTC	CASSEGGFPYEQYF	few	-	TRBJ2-7	TRBV25-1
TGTGCCAGCAGCGTAGAGGCAGGCCCTTATCAGCCCCAGCATTTT	CASSVEAGPYQPQHF	-	-	TRBJ1-5	TRBV9
TGTGCCATCCGGGGCGGGACAGGCTATAATTCACCCCTCCACTTT	CAIRGGTGYNSPLHF	-	TRBD1	TRBJ1-6	TRBV10-3
TGTGCCAGCAGCTTAGCGCGGGGGGCGACCGGGGAGCTGTTTTTT	CASSLARGATGELFF	-	TRBD2	TRBJ2-2	TRBV7-2
TGTGCCAGCAGCCAGAAGGCCGGGACTAGCTCCTCCTACAATGAGCAGTTCTTC	CASSQKAGTSSSYNEQFF	-	TRBD2	TRBJ2-1	TRBV7-9
TGTGCCAGCAGCTTGGAGGGGCAGTGGGCGTTGGGTGAGCAGTTCTTC	CASSLEGQWALGEQFF	-	-	TRBJ2-1	TRBV5-6
TGTGCCACACCGGGACAGATTAACACCGGGGAGCTGTTTTTT	CATPGQINTGELFF	-	TRBD1	TRBJ2-2	TRBV7-9
TGTGCCAGCAGAGATCGGGACAGGGGCTCTGGAAACACCATATATTTT	CASRDRDRGSGNTIYF	-	TRBD1	TRBJ1-3	TRBV6-6
TGTGCCAGCAGTTATCCCAGCGGGGTCTCCTACGAGCAGTACTTC	CASSYPSGVSYEQYF	few	TRBD2	TRBJ2-7	TRBV6-2/TRBV6-3
TGTGCCAGCAGTTTCCGGGACAGGGGCTACGAGCAGTACTTC	CASSFRDRGYEQYF	-	TRBD1	TRBJ2-7	TRBV27
TGTGCCAGTGACGGGACAGGGGGCTGGTCTGGCTACGAGCAGTACTTC	CASDGTGGWSGYEQYF	-	TRBD1	TRBJ2-7	TRBV2